The 28 T cell receptor beta chains below all came from one sample that was sequenced in a study of T cells after posttransplantation cyclophosphamide (dated by TCRdb to the mid-2010s). Libraries were constructed by the immunoSEQ multiplex PCR assay. Drawn from immuneACCESS, this table holds only the in-frame rearrangements with V and J called that TCRdb kept. Clones are partly lost; checked studies trace under half to an unresolved V gene and leave the rest unexplained. The sample data list 19,000 or so clones, and about 98% of these were observed just once. In total, the top ten clones hold approximately 0.15% of the sample. The specimen sequenced was naive CD8+ T cells sorted from PBMCs. These receptors were obtained from a man in his forties in good health, CMV-negative, and a related stem cell transplant donor.

The chain joins TRBV25-1 to TRBJ1-5; 11 nucleotides agree with TRBD1. Trimming removed 4 bases from V and 4 bases from J; junction bases left unmatched: 3. Germline V gene data show CDR1 as MGHDK and CDR2 as SYGVNS. The CDR3 contains 15 residues. The CDR3, as DNA: TGTGCCAGCAGTGCCGGGACAGGGGGAAATCAGCCCCAGCATTTT. Its translation: CASSAGTGGNQPQHF.

The rearrangement uses TRBV2 and TRBJ2-1; 9 bases line up with TRBD2. Germline V lookup: CDR1 SNHLY, CDR2 FYNNEI. The CDR3 is 19 residues long. The ends lost 2 bases at V and 5 bases at J; junction bases unmatched: 16. The DNA of the CDR3 is TGTGCCAGCAGTGAACCGTTACGGCCGGGCGGGAGGGAACACAATGAGCAGTTCTTC. As protein: CASSEPLRPGGREHNEQFF. Filled out from reference TRBV2 and TRBJ2-1, the complete variable domain reads EPEVTQTPSHQVTQMGQEVILRCVPISNHLYFYWYRQILGQKVEFLVSFYNNEISEKSEIFDDQFSVERPDGSNFTLKIRSTKLEDSAMYFCASSEPLRPGGREHNEQFFGPGTRLTVL.

J is TRBJ1-5 and V is TRBV19; no clear D. The CDR3 totals 13 residues. V was clipped by 9 bases and J by 2 bases, with 11 bases between them. Germline V gives CDR1 LNHDA, CDR2 SQIVND (reference sequence). The CDR3 DNA follows: TGTGCCAGCCGGATTCAGGGCAATCAGCCCCAGCATTTT. Translating gives CASRIQGNQPQHF.

V gene TRBV27 combines with J gene TRBJ1-2, with 8 bases fitting TRBD1. This CDR3 comprises 16 residues. V shed 6 bases, J shed 8 bases, and the junction held 17 bases outside the gene matches. Germline assignment: CDR1 MNHEY and CDR2 SMNVEV (reference sequence). In DNA, the CDR3 is TGTGCCAGCAGGTATCAGGGGGCCCCAGCTGCGGGCGGCTACACCTTC. Its translation: CASRYQGAPAAGGYTF.

The chain uses TRBV9 and TRBJ1-3; no clear D gene. Trimming shortened V by 0 bases and J by 0 bases, and 4 bases separated the two germline ends. The CDR3 has 14 residues. Germline V gives CDR1 SGDLS, CDR2 YYNGEE. Here the CDR3 reads CASSVAYSGNTIYF. The CDR3 DNA sequence: TGTGCCAGCAGCGTAGCTTACTCTGGAAACACCATATATTTT. Looking up the rest from reference TRBV9 and TRBJ1-3 gives the full variable domain: DSGVTQTPKHLITATGQRVTLRCSPRSGDLSVYWYQQSLDQGLQFLIQYYNGEERAKGNILERFSAQQFPDLHSELNLSSLELGDSALYFCASSVAYSGNTIYFGEGSWLTVV.

The DNA of the CDR3 is TGTGCCAGCAGCTTAACTGGGACTAGCGGCCGCACAGATACGCAGTATTTT. It specifies CASSLTGTSGRTDTQYF. This chain joins TRBV7-3 and TRBJ2-3; 11 bases align to TRBD2. CDR3 size: 17 residues. V was pared by 0 bases and J by 1 base, with 3 bases of the junction left unmatched. Germline V lookup: CDR1 SGHTA, CDR2 FQGTGA.

The chain has TRBV14 and TRBJ2-5; D remains unclear. V was cut by 1 base and J by 5 bases, with 8 bases left in between. This CDR3 has 13 amino acids. Germline loops: CDR1 SGHDN, CDR2 FVKESK. The chain's CDR3 is CASSQARLETQYF. In DNA, the CDR3 is TGTGCCAGCAGCCAAGCTCGGTTGGAGACCCAGTACTTC.

Only one count was recorded for this clone. V is TRBV5-1 and J is TRBJ2-1, with no clear D. V was clipped by 2 bases and J by 8 bases, with 8 bases between them. The CDR3 loop spans 12 amino acids. CDR1 and CDR2 (germline): SGHRS, YFSETQ. The CDR3 DNA reads TGCGCCAGCAGCTTTTTATCGGATGAGCAGTTCTTC. Translating it yields CASSFLSDEQFF.

This chain uses TRBV6-5 with TRBJ1-2; 7 bases are a match to TRBD1. Trimming cost V 0 bases and J 4 bases; bases outside gene matches: 5. Germline V gives CDR1 MNHEY, CDR2 SVGAGI. The CDR3 covers 15 residues. The CDR3 here is CASSYSKGAGYGYTF. The DNA of the CDR3 is TGTGCCAGCAGTTACTCGAAGGGGGCCGGCTATGGCTACACCTTC.

The chain carries TRBV11-3 and TRBJ2-1; 15 nucleotides line up with TRBD2. Germline V gene data show CDR1 as SGHNT and CDR2 as YENEEA. V lost 5 bases, J lost 4 bases, and 3 bases stayed unmatched. The CDR3 is 16 amino acids. The CDR3: CASSDGLAGGYNEQFF. The CDR3 bases are TGTGCCAGCAGCGACGGACTAGCGGGAGGGTACAATGAGCAGTTCTTC.

The V call is TRBV15, the J call TRBJ2-7, with D unresolved. Germline V gene data show CDR1 as LNHNV and CDR2 as YYDKDF (reference sequence). Trimming removed 8 bases at V and 3 bases at J, with 23 bases between. The CDR3 length is 16 residues. CDR3 sequence: CATSAVSEPTFYEQYF. CDR3 nucleotide sequence: TGTGCCACCTCGGCGGTAAGCGAGCCTACTTTCTACGAGCAGTACTTC.

The chain couples TRBV11-2 to TRBJ2-7; 9 bases are shared with TRBD1. CDR1 and CDR2 (germline): SGHAT, FQNNGV. This CDR3 is built from 12 residues. J gave up 7 bases and V 4 bases, and 2 bases lay outside the gene matches. The CDR3 here is CASSYGQGEQYF. The CDR3 nucleotides are TGTGCCAGCAGCTACGGACAGGGGGAGCAGTACTTC.

The V gene is TRBV5-4, the J gene TRBJ2-7, with unresolved D. The CDR3 length is 13 residues. Trimming left V 4 bases short and J 2 bases short, with 10 bases between. Germline lookup yields CDR1 SGHNT and CDR2 YYREEE (reference sequence). The CDR3: CASSPSVTYEQYF. As DNA, the CDR3 is TGTGCCAGCAGCCCCAGCGTAACCTACGAGCAGTACTTC.

The rearrangement joins TRBV21-1 to TRBJ2-7; no DNA check was done on the table's D call, TRBD1. TRBV21-1 is deemed a pseudogene. The CDR3 extends over 14 amino acids. For the CDR3, the DNA is TGTGCCAGCCCTACGGACAGGAGCTCCTACGAGCAGTACTTC. Translated: CASPTDRSSYEQYF.

The rearrangement joins TRBV2 to TRBJ2-7; the match to TRBD1 covers 8 bases. Germline V gene sequence: CDR1 SNHLY, CDR2 FYNNEI. This CDR3 has 13 amino acids. V lost 8 bases and J lost 4; bases outside the gene matches: 7. CDR3: CASREQGDYEQYF. The DNA for the CDR3 is TGTGCCAGCCGGGAACAGGGGGATTACGAGCAGTACTTC. Complete variable domain (other parts from reference TRBV2 and TRBJ2-7): EPEVTQTPSHQVTQMGQEVILRCVPISNHLYFYWYRQILGQKVEFLVSFYNNEISEKSEIFDDQFSVERPDGSNFTLKIRSTKLEDSAMYFCASREQGDYEQYFGPGTRLTVT.

The V and J genes are TRBV11-3 and TRBJ2-2, with a tentative D call TRBD1 (5 bases). Trimming cost V 10 bases and J 2 bases, with 11 bases left between them. The CDR3 is 13 amino acids. Per the germline V gene, CDR1 is SGHNT and CDR2 is YENEEA. The CDR3 loop reads CATSDTNTGELFF. In DNA, the CDR3 is TGTGCCACCTCGGACACCAACACCGGGGAGCTGTTTTTT.

The V call is TRBV9, the J call TRBJ2-2; a weak D match, TRBD1 (5 bases). V was pared by 3 bases and J by 0 bases, with 12 bases between. This CDR3 comprises 16 residues. In germline, CDR1 is SGDLS, CDR2 YYNGEE. DNA for the CDR3: TGTGCCAGCAGCGGACACAGGAAAGCGAACACCGGGGAGCTGTTTTTT. Its protein is CASSGHRKANTGELFF. The full variable domain, in which reference TRBV9 and TRBJ2-2 provide the parts outside the CDR3, is DSGVTQTPKHLITATGQRVTLRCSPRSGDLSVYWYQQSLDQGLQFLIQYYNGEERAKGNILERFSAQQFPDLHSELNLSSLELGDSALYFCASSGHRKANTGELFFGEGSRLTVL.

This chain joins TRBV28 and TRBJ1-5; no definite D call. The CDR3 totals 15 residues. V lost 6 bases to trimming and J lost 0 bases, with 12 bases between them. Germline lookup yields CDR1 MDHEN and CDR2 SYDVKM. CDR3 sequence (DNA): TGTGCCAGCAGCCCCCTCGGGTATAGCAATCAGCCCCAGCATTTT. Amino acid sequence: CASSPLGYSNQPQHF.

V gene TRBV27 combines with J gene TRBJ2-7, with a possible D match to TRBD1 (6 bases). Deletions cut 2 bases from V and 2 bases from J, with 10 bases between. The germline V gene encodes CDR1 MNHEY and CDR2 SMNVEV (reference sequence). The CDR3 has 14 amino acids. Here the CDR3 reads CASSLQGMAYEQYF. CDR3 nucleotide sequence: TGTGCCAGCAGTTTACAGGGGATGGCCTACGAGCAGTACTTC.

This chain connects TRBV5-1 to TRBJ2-3; 9 bases line up with TRBD1. The V segment lost 7 bases and the J segment 0 bases; nucleotides outside the gene matches: 12. CDR3 size: 17 residues. Germline CDR1 is SGHRS and CDR2 is YFSETQ. The CDR3 sequence is CASRGTGSAGSTDTQYF. CDR3 sequence (DNA): TGCGCCAGCCGCGGGACAGGGTCGGCGGGCAGCACAGATACGCAGTATTTT.

V and J are TRBV7-6 and TRBJ2-2; the match to TRBD2 covers 7 bases. This CDR3 spans 15 amino acids. Germline V gene sequence: CDR1 SGHVS, CDR2 FNYEAQ. V gave up 3 bases and J gave up 3 bases; unmatched junction bases: 4. This CDR3 reads CASSLGGEDTGELFF. CDR3 DNA sequence: TGTGCCAGCAGCTTGGGAGGGGAGGACACCGGGGAGCTGTTTTTT. Combining the CDR3 with reference TRBV7-6 and TRBJ2-2 gives the whole variable domain GAGVSQSPRYKVTKRGQDVALRCDPISGHVSLYWYRQALGQGPEFLTYFNYEAQQDKSGLPNDRFSAERPEGSISTLTIQRTEQRDSAMYRCASSLGGEDTGELFFGEGSRLTVL.

The chain carries TRBV6-5 and TRBJ1-4; tentative D call: TRBD1 (6 bases). CDR1 and CDR2 (germline): MNHEY, SVGAGI. The length of the CDR3 is 15 residues. Trimming pared 0 bases from V and 8 bases from J, leaving 13 bases between. The CDR3 DNA reads TGTGCCAGCAGTTACTCGATGTCAGGGGCCGAAAAACTGTTTTTT. Translated: CASSYSMSGAEKLFF.

This clone appeared a single time. The chain has TRBV7-9 and TRBJ2-7; 8 bases match TRBD1. J lost 3 bases, V lost 4 bases, and 5 bases had no gene match. In germline, CDR1 is SEHNR, CDR2 FQNEAQ (reference sequence). CDR3 length: 14 amino acids. This chain's CDR3 is CASSSTDRDYEQYF. CDR3 sequence (DNA): TGTGCCAGCAGCTCGACGGACAGGGACTACGAGCAGTACTTC.

This chain links TRBV2 with TRBJ2-1; maybe TRBD1 (6 bases). V was trimmed by 7 bases and J by 3 bases, leaving 16 bases between them. CDR3 length: 15 residues. Germline V CDR1 and CDR2: SNHLY, FYNNEI. The CDR3 loop reads CASIVPGQLYNEQFF. CDR3 DNA: TGTGCCAGCATTGTCCCAGGACAGCTCTACAATGAGCAGTTCTTC.

This sequence joins TRBV25-1 and TRBJ2-7; TRBD1 matches at 10 bases. The J segment lost 2 bases and the V segment lost 4 bases, leaving 5 bases of the junction unmatched. Looked up from germline, CDR1 is MGHDK and CDR2 is SYGVNS. The CDR3 is 15 amino acids. The CDR3 here is CASSGQGANTYEQYF. CDR3 sequence (DNA): TGTGCCAGCAGTGGACAGGGGGCTAACACCTACGAGCAGTACTTC.

The rearrangement links TRBV18 to TRBJ2-1, with 13 bases fitting TRBD2. V lost 2 bases to trimming and J lost 4 bases; unmatched junction nucleotides: 8. Germline CDR1 and CDR2: KGHSH and LQKENI. There are 18 residues in the CDR3. The CDR3 nucleotides read TGTGCCAGCTCACCATCCGGACTAGCGGGAGTATCTTACAATGAGCAGTTCTTC. It yields the protein CASSPSGLAGVSYNEQFF.

Comment on this clone: The junction departs from germline at one end; a sequencing error may be responsible. This chain uses TRBV28 with TRBJ2-1, with TRBD1 as a possible D gene (5 bases). Germline assignment: CDR1 MDHEN and CDR2 SYDVKM. The CDR3 has 15 residues. In DNA form, the CDR3 reads TGTGCCAGCACTTTAGGGGCGTTACCCTACAATGAGCAGTTCTTC. It is translated as CASTLGALPYNEQFF.

The chain uses TRBV29-1 and TRBJ2-6; TRBD1 aligns across 8 bases. Germline V gives CDR1 SQVTM, CDR2 ANQGSEA. V trimming: 6 bases; J trimming: 0 bases; junction bases outside the gene matches: 7. CDR3 length: 16 amino acids. The CDR3 sequence: CSVQGASSSGANVLTF. In nucleotides, the CDR3 is TGCAGCGTCCAGGGGGCCTCGAGCTCTGGGGCCAACGTCCTGACTTTC.